Below, 10 T cell receptor beta chains from the same sample are listed, as sequenced in a study of T cell clonotyping in hematopoietic cell transplantation (dated by TCRdb to the early 2020s). Libraries were prepared through the immunoSEQ multiplex PCR assay. Held by TCRdb, this immuneACCESS table contains in-frame sequences only and omits some clones. Under half of the omission traces to an unresolved V gene where checked; the cause of the rest is unknown. Recorded for this sample are 4,800 or so clones; 80% to 95% of them occurred a single time. Under 6% of the sample lies in the top ten. The sequencing sample was made of peripheral blood mononuclear cells. These receptors originate from a man aged 40-50 years in good health. Some clones in this sample may be carry-over from other donors' samples.

The rearrangement joins TRBV6-1 to TRBJ2-1; D gene ambiguous. The germline V gene encodes CDR1 MNHNS and CDR2 SASEGT. V was trimmed by 2 bases and J by 4 bases, leaving 12 bases between them. There are 15 residues in the CDR3. The CDR3 coding sequence is TGTGCCAGCAGTGAAAGTCCCACAGATTACAATGAGCAGTTCTTC. As protein: CASSESPTDYNEQFF.

Concerning this clone itself: One end of the junction varies from germline; a read error may be responsible. This sequence joins TRBV13 and TRBJ1-1; no clear D. Germline CDR1 PRHDT, CDR2 FYEKMQ (reference sequence). This CDR3 has 16 residues. The CDR3 DNA sequence: TGTGCCAGCAGCCGCTGGGAGGGCCTGCCGAACGCTGAAGCTTTCTTT. Its protein is CASSRWEGLPNAEAFF.

The V and J genes are TRBV6-5 and TRBJ2-7; D remains unclear. Per germline, CDR1 MNHEY and CDR2 SVGAGI. There are 15 residues in the CDR3. Trimming shortened V by 6 bases and J by 2 bases, and 17 bases separated the two germline ends. The chain's CDR3 is CASRLILGPTYEQYF. CDR3 DNA: TGTGCCAGCAGACTTATCCTAGGACCTACCTACGAGCAGTACTTC.

This clone came up a few times. V gene TRBV29-1 combines with J gene TRBJ1-1; 7 nucleotides agree with TRBD1. The junction had 7 bases not matched to a gene; V was cut back by 6 bases and J by 0 bases. CDR1 and CDR2 (germline): SQVTM, ANQGSEA. The CDR3 is 14 amino acids. The CDR3: CSVARQGMNTEAFF. The CDR3 bases are TGCAGCGTAGCCAGACAGGGAATGAACACTGAAGCTTTCTTT.

J is TRBJ1-1 and V is TRBV7-6, with D unclear. This CDR3 is 14 amino acids long. Trimming took off 6 bases at V and 0 bases at J, with 11 bases between the two ends. CDR1 SGHVS and CDR2 FNYEAQ come from the germline V gene. The CDR3 is CASSQRRMNTEAFF. CDR3 nucleotides: TGTGCCAGCAGTCAAAGGAGGATGAACACTGAAGCTTTCTTT.

The chain is built from TRBV5-1 and TRBJ2-1; TRBD2 agrees at 7 bases. The germline CDR1 and CDR2 sequences are SGHRS and YFSETQ. J gave up 9 bases and V 5 bases, and 8 bases lay outside the gene matches. The CDR3 runs to 13 residues. CDR3 nucleotides: TGCGCCAGCAGACCCGGGACTATTTCTGAGCAGTTCTTC. Encoded protein: CASRPGTISEQFF. The full variable domain, with the rest looked up from reference TRBV5-1 and TRBJ2-1, is KAGVTQTPRYLIKTRGQQVTLSCSPISGHRSVSWYQQTPGQGLQFLFEYFSETQRNKGNFPGRFSGRQFSNSRSEMNVSTLELGDSALYLCASRPGTISEQFFGPGTRLTVL.

This chain joins TRBV6-6 and TRBJ1-1; D gene unclear. The ends were cut back, 7 bases at V and 2 bases at J, with 11 bases in the middle. Germline V CDR1 and CDR2: MNHNY, SVGAGI (reference sequence). The CDR3 spans 13 residues. The CDR3 bases are TGTGCCAGCAAAGCTGGGGAAAACACTGAAGCTTTCTTT. This encodes CASKAGENTEAFF.

The rearrangement links TRBV5-1 to TRBJ2-2; D is uncertain. Between the trimmed V and J ends, which lost 0 bases and 8 bases, there was a span of 5 bases. The CDR3 has 12 amino acids. Looked up from germline, CDR1 is SGHRS and CDR2 is YFSETQ. In DNA form, the CDR3 reads TGCGCCAGCAGCTTGGCCCAGGGGGAGCTGTTTTTT. Its protein product is CASSLAQGELFF.

This chain joins TRBV28 and TRBJ2-6, with D perhaps TRBD2 (7 bases). The CDR3 length is 17 residues. V lost 5 bases and J lost 1, with 15 bases in between. Per germline, CDR1 MDHEN and CDR2 SYDVKM. CDR3 residues: CASSRGGLKSGANVLTF. CDR3 bases: TGTGCCAGCAGTAGGGGGGGGTTGAAGTCTGGGGCCAACGTCCTGACTTTC. Based on the CDR3 plus reference TRBV28 and TRBJ2-6, the full variable domain is DVKVTQSSRYLVKRTGEKVFLECVQDMDHENMFWYRQDPGLGLRLIYFSYDVKMKEKGDIPEGYSVSREKKERFSLILESASTNQTSMYLCASSRGGLKSGANVLTFGAGSRLTVL.

The V call is TRBV5-1, the J call TRBJ1-4; a weak D match, TRBD1 (6 bases). Germline V gives CDR1 SGHRS, CDR2 YFSETQ. This CDR3 contains 14 residues. Trimming left V 1 base short and J 4 bases short, with 8 bases between. The CDR3 spells CASSLTGINEKLFF. CDR3 coding DNA: TGCGCCAGCAGCTTGACAGGGATTAATGAAAAACTGTTTTTT.